The clone carrying this TCR beta chain was found a few times. Antigen unknown. The data were taken from a study of beta chain features in type 1 diabetes. Study information: Patient and healthy donor groups were alike in age, gender and cell yields. The study examined 107,917,701 sorted cells across all samples.

It was via CD45RO/CCR7/CD25/CD127/CD95/CD27 that CD4+ naive, central memory, regulatory and stem cell-like memory cells were sorted. Trimming removed 4 bases at V and 4 bases at J, with 4 bases between. The germline V gene encodes CDR1 DFQATT and CDR2 SNEGSKA (reference sequence). CDR3 length: 10 residues. Expressed TCRB transcripts were sequenced because the entire RNA isolate underwent reverse transcription. Sequencing was performed with immunoSEQ multiplex PCR; in TCRdb, only in-frame clones are kept and a portion is missing. The sample gives just over 600,000 clones, roughly 15% of which show up once; 0.093% is in the top ten. General study findings and limits: In all four CD4+ subsets, TCRB CDR3 length was significantly, moderately reduced in type 1 diabetes.

This chain links TRBV20-1 with TRBJ1-2, with no clear D. This clonotype originated in a man in his late teens or twenties in good health. The sample taken for sequencing was naive CD4+ T cells from blood. As DNA, the CDR3 is TGCAGTGCTACCCTCTATGGCTACACCTTC. Amino acids: CSATLYGYTF.